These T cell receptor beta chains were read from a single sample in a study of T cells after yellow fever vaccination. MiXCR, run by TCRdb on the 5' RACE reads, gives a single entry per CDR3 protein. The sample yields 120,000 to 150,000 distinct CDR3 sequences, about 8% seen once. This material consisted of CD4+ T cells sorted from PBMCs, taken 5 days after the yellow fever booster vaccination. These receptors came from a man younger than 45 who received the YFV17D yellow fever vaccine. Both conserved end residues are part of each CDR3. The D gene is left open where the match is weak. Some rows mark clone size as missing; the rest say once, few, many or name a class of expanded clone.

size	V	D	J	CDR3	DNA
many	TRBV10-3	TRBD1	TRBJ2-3	CAISPRGQMNTQYF	TGTGCCATCAGCCCCAGGGGGCAGATGAATACGCAGTATTTT
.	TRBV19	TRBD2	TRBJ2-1	CASSPLAAGGRGNEQFF	TGTGCCAGTAGCCCCCTCGCAGCGGGAGGGAGGGGGAATGAGCAGTTCTTC
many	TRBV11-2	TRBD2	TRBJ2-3	CASSLARSGSGWGTQYF	TGTGCCAGCAGCTTGGCCCGCAGCGGGAGTGGTTGGGGTACGCAGTATTTT
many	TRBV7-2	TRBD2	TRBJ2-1	CASSLSGASYNEQFF	TGTGCCAGCAGCCTCAGCGGGGCCTCCTACAATGAGCAGTTCTTC
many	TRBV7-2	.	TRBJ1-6	CASNLGGALYSPLHF	TGTGCCAGCAACTTGGGGGGGGCCCTCTATTCACCCCTCCACTTT
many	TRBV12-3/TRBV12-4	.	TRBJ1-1	CASSLARRVSEAFF	TGTGCCAGCAGTTTAGCGCGCCGGGTCTCTGAAGCTTTCTTT
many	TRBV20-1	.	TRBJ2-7	CSAPRSSYEQYF	TGCAGTGCCCCCCGGAGCTCCTACGAGCAGTACTTC
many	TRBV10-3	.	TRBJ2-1	CAISESEEQFF	TGTGCCATCAGTGAGTCGGAGGAGCAGTTCTTC
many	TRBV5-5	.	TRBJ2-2	CASRSPQGSTGELFF	TGTGCCAGCAGGAGCCCGCAGGGAAGCACCGGGGAGCTGTTTTTT
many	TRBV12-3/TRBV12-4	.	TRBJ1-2	CASRPNGGNGYTF	TGTGCCAGCAGACCCAACGGGGGTAATGGCTACACCTTC
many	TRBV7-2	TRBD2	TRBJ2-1	CASSPGLAGGVDEQFF	TGTGCCAGCAGCCCGGGACTAGCGGGAGGTGTGGATGAGCAGTTCTTC
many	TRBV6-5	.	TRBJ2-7	CASSYSSQGNEQYF	TGTGCCAGCAGTTACTCGAGTCAGGGGAACGAGCAGTACTTC
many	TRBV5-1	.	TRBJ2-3	CASSPPGADTQYF	TGCGCCAGCAGCCCTCCTGGGGCAGATACGCAGTATTTT
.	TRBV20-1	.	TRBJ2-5	CSARDWSRNQETQYF	TGCAGTGCTAGAGATTGGTCCCGCAACCAAGAGACCCAGTACTTC
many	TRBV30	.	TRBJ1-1	CAWSVLGDTEAFF	TGTGCCTGGAGTGTACTGGGGGACACTGAAGCTTTCTTT
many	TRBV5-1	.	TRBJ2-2	CASSLNGELFF	TGCGCCAGCAGCTTGAACGGGGAGCTGTTTTTT
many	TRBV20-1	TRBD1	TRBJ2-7	CSGSDRGYEQYF	TGCAGTGGGTCGGACAGGGGCTACGAGCAGTACTTC
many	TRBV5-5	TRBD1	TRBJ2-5	CASSRDSQETQYF	TGTGCCAGCAGCCGGGACAGCCAAGAGACCCAGTACTTC
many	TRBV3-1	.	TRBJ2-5	CASSQVLQEALGETQYF	TGTGCCAGCAGCCAAGTTCTCCAGGAGGCCCTTGGAGAGACCCAGTACTTC
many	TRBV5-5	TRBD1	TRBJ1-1	CASINRGQNTEAFF	TGTGCCAGCATAAACAGGGGGCAGAACACTGAAGCTTTCTTT
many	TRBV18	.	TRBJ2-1	CASSPPASYNEQFF	TGTGCCAGCTCACCACCGGCATCCTACAATGAGCAGTTCTTC
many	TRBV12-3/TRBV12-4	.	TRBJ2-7	CASSLGYEQYF	TGTGCCAGCAGTTTAGGCTACGAGCAGTACTTC
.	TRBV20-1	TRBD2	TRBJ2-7	CSARGLAGVRYEQYF	TGCAGTGCTAGAGGGCTAGCGGGAGTTCGCTACGAGCAGTACTTC
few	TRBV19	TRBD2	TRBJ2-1	CASSIAGVVRNEQFF	TGTGCCAGTAGTATCGCGGGAGTGGTCCGCAATGAGCAGTTCTTC
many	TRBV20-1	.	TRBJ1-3	CSARGRAGNTIYF	TGCAGTGCTAGGGGACGGGCGGGAAACACCATATATTTT
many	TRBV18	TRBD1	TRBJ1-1	CASSPSPGQGEGTFF	TGTGCCAGCTCACCTTCCCCGGGACAGGGCGAAGGAACTTTCTTT
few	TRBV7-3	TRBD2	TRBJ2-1	CASSPTSDNNEQFF	TGTGCCAGCAGCCCGACTAGCGACAACAATGAGCAGTTCTTC
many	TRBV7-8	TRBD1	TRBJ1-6	CASSIRNDREGSPLHF	TGTGCCAGCAGCATTCGCAATGACAGGGAAGGTTCACCCCTCCACTTT
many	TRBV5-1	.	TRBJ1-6	CASSFSTGLSPLHF	TGCGCCAGCAGCTTTAGCACAGGCCTTTCACCCCTCCACTTT
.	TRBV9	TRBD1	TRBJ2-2	CASSFRPGQGFNTGELFF	TGTGCCAGCAGCTTCCGCCCCGGACAGGGATTTAACACCGGGGAGCTGTTTTTT
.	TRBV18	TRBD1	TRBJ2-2	CASSAGQVEHPGELFF	TGTGCCAGCTCAGCGGGACAGGTCGAACACCCCGGGGAGCTGTTTTTT
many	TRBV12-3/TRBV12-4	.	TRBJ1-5	CASSLLKLEPQHF	TGTGCCAGCAGTTTACTGAAGTTAGAGCCCCAGCATTTT
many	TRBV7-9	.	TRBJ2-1	CASSLVLPRGDEQFF	TGTGCCAGCAGCTTGGTGCTTCCCCGAGGGGATGAGCAGTTCTTC
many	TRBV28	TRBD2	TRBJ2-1	CASMGLAVGNEQFF	TGTGCCAGCATGGGACTAGCGGTCGGAAATGAGCAGTTCTTC
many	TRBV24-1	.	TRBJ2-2	CATSGDATGELFF	TGTGCCACCAGTGGTGATGCCACCGGGGAGCTGTTTTTT
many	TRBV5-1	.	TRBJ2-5	CASSSNRDSSAETQYF	TGCGCCAGCAGCTCAAATCGGGACTCCTCCGCAGAGACCCAGTACTTC
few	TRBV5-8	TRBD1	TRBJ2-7	CASSFAGQVEQYF	TGTGCCAGCAGCTTTGCTGGACAGGTTGAGCAGTACTTC
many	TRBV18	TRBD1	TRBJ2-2	CASSPGQGSAGELFF	TGTGCCAGCTCGCCGGGACAGGGATCGGCCGGGGAGCTGTTTTTT
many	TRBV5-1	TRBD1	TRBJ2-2	CASSLRTGPNTGELFF	TGCGCCAGCAGCCTGCGGACAGGTCCGAACACCGGGGAGCTGTTTTTT
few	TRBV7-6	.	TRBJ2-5	CASSLIQVSFDYQETQYF	TGTGCCAGCAGCTTAATACAGGTCTCCTTTGATTACCAAGAGACCCAGTACTTC
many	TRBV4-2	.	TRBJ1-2	CASSSYRASGYGYTF	TGTGCCAGCAGCTCCTACAGGGCGTCGGGCTATGGCTACACCTTC
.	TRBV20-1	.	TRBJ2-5	CSARGSRETQYF	TGCAGTGCCAGAGGCTCAAGGGAGACCCAGTACTTC
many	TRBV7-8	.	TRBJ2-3	CASSLGPLPGDTQYF	TGTGCCAGCAGCTTAGGCCCCCTCCCGGGCGATACGCAGTATTTT
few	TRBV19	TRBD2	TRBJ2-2	CASSIPLSGRLVTGELFF	TGTGCCAGTAGTATCCCCCTTAGCGGGAGATTAGTCACCGGGGAGCTGTTTTTT
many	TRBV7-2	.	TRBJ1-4	CASSPGPEQKLFF	TGTGCCAGCAGCCCCGGGCCGGAACAAAAACTGTTTTTT
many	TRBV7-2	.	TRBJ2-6	CASSLAAGAGANVLTF	TGTGCCAGCAGCTTAGCGGCAGGTGCTGGGGCCAACGTCCTGACTTTC
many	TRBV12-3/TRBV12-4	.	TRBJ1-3	CASSLGTAGSGNTIYF	TGTGCCAGCAGTTTAGGGACCGCGGGATCTGGAAACACCATATATTTT
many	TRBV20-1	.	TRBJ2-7	CSARGTGFSYEQYF	TGCAGTGCTAGAGGAACAGGGTTCTCCTACGAGCAGTACTTC
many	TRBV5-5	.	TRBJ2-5	CASSRSEIGTQYF	TGTGCCAGCAGCCGATCCGAGATCGGGACCCAGTACTTC